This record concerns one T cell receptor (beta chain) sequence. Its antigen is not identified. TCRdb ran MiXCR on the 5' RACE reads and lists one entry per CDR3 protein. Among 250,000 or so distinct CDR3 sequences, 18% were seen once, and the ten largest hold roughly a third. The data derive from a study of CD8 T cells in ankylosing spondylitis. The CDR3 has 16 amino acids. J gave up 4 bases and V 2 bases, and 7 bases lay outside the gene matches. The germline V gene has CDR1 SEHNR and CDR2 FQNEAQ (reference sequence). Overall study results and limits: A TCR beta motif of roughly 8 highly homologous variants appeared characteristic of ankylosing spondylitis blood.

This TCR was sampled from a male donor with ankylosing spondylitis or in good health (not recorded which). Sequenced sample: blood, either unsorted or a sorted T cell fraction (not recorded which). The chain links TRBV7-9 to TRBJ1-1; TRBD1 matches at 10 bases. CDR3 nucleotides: TGTGCCAGCAGCTTAATGGGGACAGGGGACGGCACTGAAGCTTTCTTT. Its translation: CASSLMGTGDGTEAFF.